This entry concerns a single T cell receptor beta chain. Antigen: not known. The length of the CDR3 is 15 residues. The V and J ends lost 0 bases and 4 bases, in that order; junction bases with no gene match: 6. The germline V gene encodes CDR1 DFQATT and CDR2 SNEGSKA (reference sequence). This sample's TCRbeta library carried unique molecular identifier barcodes. TCRdb re-analysed the PCR reads in MiXCR, keeping a single row per CDR3 protein. The sample holds about 640,000 distinct CDR3 sequences, under 15% seen once. The record originates from a study of T-cell reconstitution after alpha-beta-depleted transplantation in children. Study-wide results and limits: Surviving recipient cells, namely T cells and thymic progenitors, were the source of high day-60 TCRbeta diversity in some patients.

The gene calls are TRBV20-1 and TRBJ2-1; 7 bases are a match to TRBD2. The source was PBMCs, mostly from graft donor cells, collected 360 days after TCRalphabeta/CD19-depleted stem cell transplant. The TCR was taken from a male patient between 5 and 17 years old who had a stem cell transplant for acute myeloid leukemia, so the T cells may come from the graft donor. CDR3 nucleotide sequence: TGCAGTGCTAGAGATTACCAGCGGGGTTACAATGAGCAGTTCTTC. Protein sequence: CSARDYQRGYNEQFF.